This T cell receptor (beta chain) was captured by sequencing in a study of shared clonotypes between healthy human individuals. Assay execution proceeded at the deep level. It was across several immunoSEQ plates that each subset's genomic DNA was evenly split. Sequenced by immunoSEQ multiplex PCR; TCRdb stores in-frame clones only, minus some. The sample consists of roughly 330,000 clones, over 65% of them appearing once. This CDR3 has 16 residues. Trimming at V came to 4 bases and at J to 1 base, leaving 4 bases not matched to a gene. From germline, CDR1 is SGDLS and CDR2 YYNGEE. Partitioning of CD4+ cells yielded a CD45RA+ naive subset and a CD45RA-negative memory subset.

Sequenced sample: memory CD4+ T cells sorted from blood. The subset was: CD45RA-negative fraction. The chain has TRBV9 and TRBJ2-2; TRBD2 aligns across 10 bases. This TCR derives from a young man in good health. This chain's CDR3 is CASSPRTSGNTGELFF. The CDR3 DNA reads TGTGCCAGCAGCCCCAGGACTAGCGGGAACACCGGGGAGCTGTTTTTT.